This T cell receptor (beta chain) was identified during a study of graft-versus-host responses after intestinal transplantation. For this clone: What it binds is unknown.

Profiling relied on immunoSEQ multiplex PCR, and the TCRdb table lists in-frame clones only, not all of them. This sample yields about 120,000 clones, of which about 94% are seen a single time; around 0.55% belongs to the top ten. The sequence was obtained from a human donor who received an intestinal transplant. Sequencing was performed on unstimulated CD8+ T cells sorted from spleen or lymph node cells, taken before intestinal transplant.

The DNA for the CDR3 is TGTGCCAGCAGCTTAGCTCCCTCTGGATTTAATAATGAAAAACTGTTTTTT. It translates to CASSLAPSGFNNEKLFF. This sequence joins TRBV7-6 and TRBJ1-4; D not resolved. V was cut by 0 bases and J by 4 bases, with 15 bases left in between. CDR1 and CDR2 from the germline V gene are SGHVS and FNYEAQ. The CDR3 has 17 amino acids.